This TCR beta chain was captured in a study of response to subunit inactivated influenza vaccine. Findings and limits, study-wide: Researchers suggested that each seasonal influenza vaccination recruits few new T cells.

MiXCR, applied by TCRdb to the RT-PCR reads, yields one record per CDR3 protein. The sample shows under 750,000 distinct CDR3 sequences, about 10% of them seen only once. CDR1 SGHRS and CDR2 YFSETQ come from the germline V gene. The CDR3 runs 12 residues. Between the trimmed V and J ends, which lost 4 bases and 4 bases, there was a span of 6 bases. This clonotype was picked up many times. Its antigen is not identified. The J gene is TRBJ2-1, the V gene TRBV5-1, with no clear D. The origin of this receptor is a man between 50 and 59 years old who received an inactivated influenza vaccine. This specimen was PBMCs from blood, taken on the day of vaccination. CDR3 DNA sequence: TGCGCCAGCAGCCAACCGTACAATGAGCAGTTCTTC. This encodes CASSQPYNEQFF. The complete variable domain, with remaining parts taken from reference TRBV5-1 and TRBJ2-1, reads KAGVTQTPRYLIKTRGQQVTLSCSPISGHRSVSWYQQTPGQGLQFLFEYFSETQRNKGNFPGRFSGRQFSNSRSEMNVSTLELGDSALYLCASSQPYNEQFFGPGTRLTVL.